Listed here are 29 T cell receptor beta chains from one sample, sequenced in a study of blood T cell repertoires in COVID-19. The method was immunoSEQ multiplex PCR; TCRdb's version includes in-frame clones alone and lacks a portion of them. The sample lists fewer than 600,000 clones, approximately 87% occurring once. Sequencing was performed on PBMCs or T cells enriched from blood (not recorded which). These TCRs come from a woman between 40 and 55 years old who had recovered from COVID-19.

This clone was detected only once. J is TRBJ2-3 and V is TRBV25-1; TRBD2 matches 9 bases. The J segment lost 1 base and the V segment lost 0 bases, leaving 5 bases of the junction unmatched. CDR1 MGHDK and CDR2 SYGVNS come from the germline V gene. The CDR3 is 17 amino acids. The CDR3 DNA reads TGTGCCAGCAGTGAATATATAGCGGGAGAGGGCACAGATACGCAGTATTTT. Protein product: CASSEYIAGEGTDTQYF.

This clone was found once. The V and J genes are TRBV5-1 and TRBJ2-2, with TRBD2 identical over 13 bases. J was trimmed by 3 bases and V by 4 bases; bases with no gene match: 6. The CDR3 runs 17 residues. Germline V gene sequence: CDR1 SGHRS, CDR2 YFSETQ. The CDR3 spells CASSVGLAGVDTGELFF. DNA for the CDR3: TGCGCCAGCAGCGTCGGACTAGCGGGAGTTGACACCGGGGAGCTGTTTTTT. The complete variable domain, with remaining parts taken from reference TRBV5-1 and TRBJ2-2, reads KAGVTQTPRYLIKTRGQQVTLSCSPISGHRSVSWYQQTPGQGLQFLFEYFSETQRNKGNFPGRFSGRQFSNSRSEMNVSTLELGDSALYLCASSVGLAGVDTGELFFGEGSRLTVL.

The CDR3 coding sequence is TGTGCCAGCAGCTTACCAACAGGGATTGGGGCCAACGTCCTGACTTTC. Translating gives CASSLPTGIGANVLTF. The rearrangement links TRBV11-3 to TRBJ2-6; tentatively, D is TRBD1 (6 bases). The germline V gene has CDR1 SGHNT and CDR2 YENEEA. V lost 2 bases and J lost 3, with 11 bases in between. CDR3 length equals 16 residues.

V is TRBV12-3 or TRBV12-4 and J is TRBJ1-1, with D uncertain. V was pared by 2 bases and J by 3 bases, with 7 bases between. This CDR3 has 13 amino acids. CDR3 coding DNA: TGTGCCAGCAGTTTATATCCAGACACTGAAGCTTTCTTT. As protein: CASSLYPDTEAFF.

This chain connects TRBV10-1 to TRBJ2-7; D is possibly TRBD2 (6 bases). CDR1 is WNHNN, CDR2 SYGVQD, per germline (reference sequence). The CDR3 extends over 17 amino acids. V was pared by 6 bases and J by 2 bases, with 23 bases between. This CDR3 reads CASSKGFDGSLTYEQYF. CDR3 DNA: TGCGCCAGCAGCAAGGGGTTTGACGGGAGTCTAACCTACGAGCAGTACTTC.

This rearrangement joins TRBV25-1 to TRBJ2-5, with D perhaps matching TRBD1 (6 bases). The CDR3 spans 15 residues. With 4 bases removed from V and 5 bases from J, the gap between germline ends came to 17 bases. Germline V gene data show CDR1 as MGHDK and CDR2 as SYGVNS. For the CDR3, the DNA is TGTGCCAGCAGTGGTACTCCGGACAGAGGGGAGACCCAGTACTTC. Its protein is CASSGTPDRGETQYF.

The chain recombines TRBV11-3 with TRBJ2-3, with 8 positions matching TRBD2. V shed 5 bases, J shed 2 bases, and the junction held 15 bases outside the gene matches. This CDR3 has 18 residues. The germline V gene encodes CDR1 SGHNT and CDR2 YENEEA. The chain's CDR3 is CASSPVFSSGKITDTQYF. Here the CDR3 DNA reads TGTGCCAGCAGCCCCGTCTTTAGTAGCGGGAAGATCACAGATACGCAGTATTTT.

In nucleotides, the CDR3 is TGTGCCAGCAGTGCAGGGGAGGGCTCCTACAATGAGCAGTTCTTC. Protein: CASSAGEGSYNEQFF. The chain links TRBV25-1 to TRBJ2-1, with D perhaps matching TRBD2 (7 bases). Germline lookup yields CDR1 MGHDK and CDR2 SYGVNS. The length of the CDR3 is 15 residues. V lost 4 bases and J 0 bases, leaving 10 bases between the germline ends.

This clone was seen a few times. V and J are TRBV7-9 and TRBJ2-3; 8 positions match TRBD2. V shed 3 bases, J shed 3 bases, and the junction held 5 bases outside the gene matches. There are 15 residues in the CDR3. CDR1 is SEHNR, CDR2 FQNEAQ, per germline (reference sequence). CDR3 bases: TGTGCCAGCAGCTTGGGGCGGGAGGCAACAGATACGCAGTATTTT. Protein sequence: CASSLGREATDTQYF.

The rearrangement uses TRBV28 and TRBJ1-2, with D perhaps matching TRBD1 (5 bases). Germline CDR1 MDHEN, CDR2 SYDVKM. CDR3 length equals 13 residues. The V end was cut by 6 bases, the J end by 4 bases, with 12 bases between. The CDR3 protein is CASRGGSRYGYTF. As DNA, the CDR3 is TGTGCCAGCAGGGGGGGGAGTCGCTATGGCTACACCTTC.

The CDR3 DNA reads as TGTGCCAGCAGTGAAGTTGGGGGGGGCTTGGACACTGAAGCTTTCTTT. It is translated as CASSEVGGGLDTEAFF. The V call is TRBV25-1, the J call TRBJ1-1; D is perhaps TRBD1 (6 bases). CDR3 length equals 16 residues. The germline V gene encodes CDR1 MGHDK and CDR2 SYGVNS. Deletions cut 2 bases from V and 3 bases from J, with 16 bases between.

The gene calls are TRBV19 and TRBJ1-5, with D perhaps matching TRBD1 (6 bases). This CDR3 spans 14 amino acids. V was cut by 5 bases and J by 6 bases, with 14 bases left in between. Germline lookup yields CDR1 LNHDA and CDR2 SQIVND (reference sequence). The CDR3 sequence: CASSHQQGGQPQHF. For the CDR3, the DNA is TGTGCCAGTAGTCACCAACAGGGCGGTCAGCCCCAGCATTTT. Full variable domain (remainder filled in from reference TRBV19 and TRBJ1-5): DGGITQSPKYLFRKEGQNVTLSCEQNLNHDAMYWYRQDPGQGLRLIYYSQIVNDFQKGDIAEGYSVSREKKESFPLTVTSAQKNPTAFYLCASSHQQGGQPQHFGDGTRLSIL.

This rearrangement joins TRBV6-5 to TRBJ1-2, with D perhaps TRBD1 (6 bases). CDR1 MNHEY and CDR2 SVGAGI come from the germline V gene. The CDR3 is 14 amino acids. V lost 6 bases and J 4 bases, leaving 15 bases between the germline ends. The chain's CDR3 is CASRPGVVGYGYTF. The CDR3 DNA follows: TGTGCCAGCAGACCAGGGGTGGTTGGCTATGGCTACACCTTC.

This rearrangement joins TRBV19 to TRBJ2-7; 7 nucleotides line up with TRBD1. V was pared by 6 bases and J by 0 bases, with 8 bases of the junction left unmatched. Per the germline V gene, CDR1 is LNHDA and CDR2 is SQIVND (reference sequence). This CDR3 spans 15 amino acids. DNA for the CDR3: TGTGCCAGTAGCTACAGTTGGGACAGCTCCTACGAGCAGTACTTC. Translating it yields CASSYSWDSSYEQYF.

The DNA for the CDR3 is TGCGCCAGCAGCCAAGACCCACTGCGGGCTAGCGGGACCTACAATGAGCAGTTCTTC. Its translation: CASSQDPLRASGTYNEQFF. This chain joins TRBV4-1 and TRBJ2-1, with 9 nucleotides matching TRBD2. This CDR3 comprises 19 residues. Germline loops: CDR1 MGHRA, CDR2 YSYEKL. Trimming cost V 0 bases and J 2 bases; bases outside gene matches: 11.

This CDR3 is CASCLRSSEAFF. CDR3 coding DNA: TGTGCCAGTTGCCTAAGATCCTCTGAAGCTTTCTTT. V gene TRBV25-1 combines with J gene TRBJ1-1, with unresolved D. The CDR3 sequence is 12 residues long. Germline CDR1 reads MGHDK; CDR2 reads SYGVNS. Trimming took off 9 bases at V and 6 bases at J, with 14 bases between the two ends.

V is TRBV4-1 and J is TRBJ2-7; TRBD2 matches at 7 bases. The J segment lost 6 bases and the V segment lost 6 bases, leaving 14 bases of the junction unmatched. The germline V gene encodes CDR1 MGHRA and CDR2 YSYEKL. There are 15 residues in the CDR3. The CDR3 is CASSSSGMGGIEQYF. CDR3 sequence (DNA): TGCGCCAGCAGTTCCAGCGGGATGGGAGGGATCGAGCAGTACTTC.

This clone was observed a few times. The CDR3 sequence is CASSAGVGGERNEKLFF. CDR3 nucleotide sequence: TGTGCCAGCAGTGCGGGGGTCGGAGGCGAGAGGAATGAAAAACTGTTTTTT. The chain combines TRBV6-2 or TRBV6-3 with TRBJ1-4, with D perhaps TRBD1 (5 bases). Germline V gives CDR1 MNHEY, CDR2 SVGEGT. The CDR3 extends over 17 amino acids. Trimming pared 5 bases from V and 5 bases from J, leaving 21 bases between.

The chain has TRBV27 and TRBJ2-3; 7 bases map to TRBD1. The junction had 5 bases not matched to a gene; V was cut back by 6 bases and J by 5 bases. The CDR3 runs 13 residues. CDR1 MNHEY and CDR2 SMNVEV come from the germline V gene (reference sequence). CDR3 bases: TGTGCCAGCAGCCAAACAGGGGAAGATACGCAGTATTTT. It codes for CASSQTGEDTQYF.

The chain couples TRBV12-3 or TRBV12-4 to TRBJ1-5; D is uncertain. This CDR3 has 13 residues. Trimming removed 2 bases from V and 2 bases from J, with 4 bases in between. CDR3 protein: CASSLIGNQPQHF. As DNA, the CDR3 is TGTGCCAGCAGTTTAATAGGCAATCAGCCCCAGCATTTT.

The chain links TRBV7-9 to TRBJ2-7; D might be TRBD1 (5 bases). Between the trimmed V and J ends, which lost 5 bases and 0 bases, there was a span of 8 bases. Germline loops: CDR1 SEHNR, CDR2 FQNEAQ (reference sequence). The CDR3 is 13 amino acids. CDR3 in DNA: TGTGCCAGCAGCCAACAGGCCTCCTACGAGCAGTACTTC. It specifies CASSQQASYEQYF. The complete variable domain, with remaining parts taken from reference TRBV7-9 and TRBJ2-7, reads DTGVSQNPRHKITKRGQNVTFRCDPISEHNRLYWYRQTLGQGPEFLTYFQNEAQLEKSRLLSDRFSAERPKGSFSTLEIQRTEQGDSAMYLCASSQQASYEQYFGPGTRLTVT.

The rearrangement joins TRBV9 to TRBJ2-1; 9 bases map to TRBD2. Trimming at V came to 0 bases and at J to 4 bases, leaving 8 bases not matched to a gene. Germline CDR1 is SGDLS and CDR2 is YYNGEE. This CDR3 has 17 residues. CDR3 coding DNA: TGTGCCAGCAGCGTAGAGGCTAGCGGGGATTTATACAATGAGCAGTTCTTC. Its translation: CASSVEASGDLYNEQFF.

CDR3 sequence reads: CASRGGQGYNEQFF. As DNA, the CDR3 is TGTGCCAGCAGGGGGGGACAGGGCTACAATGAGCAGTTCTTC. The chain uses TRBV6-5 and TRBJ2-1, with TRBD1 identical over 9 bases. Trimming cost V 6 bases and J 3 bases; bases outside gene matches: 3. CDR1 and CDR2 from the germline V gene are MNHEY and SVGAGI. The CDR3 consists of 14 residues.

About this clone: The sample has other DNA sequences that encode this CDR3 too. The gene calls are TRBV7-9 and TRBJ2-7; D is unclear. Germline V lookup: CDR1 SEHNR, CDR2 FQNEAQ (reference sequence). This CDR3 is built from 12 residues. V shed 1 base and J shed 3 bases, with 4 bases lying between them. In nucleotides, the CDR3 is TGTGCCAGCAGCTTAGGCAGCTACGAGCAGTACTTC. This gives the protein CASSLGSYEQYF.

The rearrangement joins TRBV7-2 to TRBJ2-7; 7 bases map to TRBD1. Germline CDR1 and CDR2: SGHTA and FQGNSA. J gave up 3 bases and V 5 bases, and 10 bases lay outside the gene matches. CDR3 length: 15 residues. As DNA, the CDR3 is TGTGCCAGCAGCGGTCTGGGGGACAGCTACTACGAGCAGTACTTC. The encoded protein is CASSGLGDSYYEQYF. Full variable domain (outside the CDR3, taken from reference TRBV7-2 and TRBJ2-7): GAGVSQSPSNKVTEKGKDVELRCDPISGHTALYWYRQSLGQGLEFLIYFQGNSAPDKSGLPSDRFSAERTGGSVSTLTIQRTQQEDSAVYLCASSGLGDSYYEQYFGPGTRLTVT.

The chain combines TRBV5-8 with TRBJ1-1, with D unclear. This CDR3 spans 13 amino acids. CDR1 and CDR2 from the germline V gene are SGHTS and YDEGEE. V gave up 1 base and J gave up 5 bases, with 9 bases separating them. The CDR3 reads CASSLWRGTEAFF. The CDR3 DNA is TGTGCCAGCAGCTTGTGGCGAGGGACTGAAGCTTTCTTT.

The chain recombines TRBV9 with TRBJ1-4; TRBD1 matches 11 bases. Unmatched junction bases numbered 2, after V lost 2 bases and J lost 8 bases. The CDR3 runs to 14 residues. Germline V gene data show CDR1 as SGDLS and CDR2 as YYNGEE. CDR3 residues: CASSVGQGVEKLFF. For the CDR3, the DNA is TGTGCCAGCAGCGTGGGACAGGGGGTCGAAAAACTGTTTTTT.

The rearrangement uses TRBV5-6 and TRBJ1-1, with a weak D call TRBD1 (6 bases). The V end was cut by 1 base, the J end by 5 bases, with 12 bases between. The CDR3 runs 14 residues. The germline V gene has CDR1 SGHDT and CDR2 YYEEEE. The CDR3: CASSLFRGGTEAFF. The CDR3 DNA reads TGTGCCAGCAGCTTGTTTAGAGGGGGAACTGAAGCTTTCTTT. Together with reference TRBV5-6 and TRBJ1-1, the CDR3 gives the full variable domain: DAGVTQSPTHLIKTRGQQVTLRCSPKSGHDTVSWYQQALGQGPQFIFQYYEEEERQRGNFPDRFSGHQFPNYSSELNVNALLLGDSALYLCASSLFRGGTEAFFGQGTRLTVV.

The CDR3 loop reads CAWYSKSSGNTIYF. CDR3 coding DNA: TGTGCCTGGTATTCTAAGAGCTCTGGAAACACCATATATTTT. V is TRBV30 and J is TRBJ1-3; D call uncertain. CDR3 length equals 14 residues. Trimming removed 5 bases from V and 0 bases from J, with 11 bases in between. Germline loops: CDR1 GTSNPN, CDR2 SVGIG (reference sequence).